This T cell receptor (beta chain) derives from a study of T cells after yellow fever vaccination (dated by TCRdb to between 2019 and 2020). Study-wide context: Libraries from fractions with low cell numbers were prepared with the SMART-Seq v4 Ultra Low Input RNA kit. To follow T-cell clones before and after primary and booster YFV17D yellow fever vaccination, bulk TCR alpha and beta repertoires were sequenced over time. The cohort comprised two healthy male donors, one aged 18 to 29 and one aged 30 to 40 years. Blood was drawn at multiple timepoints before and after primary and secondary immunization, with bulk PBMC replicates and cell subsets isolated.

Sequencing used an Illumina NovaSeq 6000. Synthesis of TCR cDNA relied on 5'RACE template switching, a step that introduced a universal primer site along with unique molecular identifiers. cDNA synthesis was primed from both the TCR alpha and TCR beta constant segments. Libraries were amplified in two PCR steps, with sample barcodes and sequencing adapters added in the second step. Sequencing of libraries was done on Illumina HiSeq 2500 (2x100 bp) or NovaSeq (2x150 bp). The original methods were these. MIGEC was used to demultiplex reads and collapse the reads into UMI consensus sequences, and MiXCR was used for V(D)J alignment. Vaccine-responding clonotypes were identified with edgeR using replicate PBMC samples, with FDR below 0.01 and a log2 fold change above 5 up to day 15 being required. CD4 or CD8 identity was assigned to each bulk clonotype according to whether the clonotype was present at higher abundance in the sequenced CD4 repertoire or the sequenced CD8 repertoire. Using fastp trimming at Q25 and MiXCR clonotype assembly, TCRdb reanalyzed the public sequencing data and kept in-frame beta chains. Rows merge per CDR3 protein into single entries with the most common DNA and genes. TCRdb, not the original authors, processed these V and J calls. This sample comprises 150,000 to 200,000 distinct CDR3 sequences, approximately 11% of them detected only once. Jointly, the top ten make up 35% to 40% of the sample.

Sample treatment or condition, as interpreted from the label and publication: live attenuated yellow fever vaccine strain. PBMCs were isolated from peripheral blood using a standard Ficoll-Paque protocol. Dynabeads CD4 and CD8 positive selection kits were used to isolate the CD4 and CD8 T-cell fractions. TriZol was used to extract RNA from bulk PBMCs, from CD4 and CD8 fractions, and from dextramer-positive and dextramer-negative fractions. What the authors observed across the whole study: Computational filtering was required because FACS-sorted repertoires could contain abundant contaminating clonotypes from the bulk population. A small fraction of clonotypes appeared in both the CD4 and CD8 compartments, likely as a result of convergent recombination. After the booster, most of the clones that had expanded following primary vaccination were detected again (about 95% of CD4 and 85% to 90% of CD8), which suggests that memory was broadly maintained. The study included only two donors, which limits how far the findings can be generalized. Compared with the primary T-cell response, the secondary T-cell response was weaker but faster, peaking on day 5 rather than day 15.

Here V drops 3 bases and J drops 6 bases, and the junction holds 5 bases not matched to any gene. The germline V gene sets CDR1 to SGDLS and CDR2 to YYNGEE. The CDR3 starts with the cysteine, ends with the valine, and has 13 residues. Only the CDR3 region is kept as DNA, spanning 39 bases read in frame from base 1. Ten or more counts support this clonotype. Its recognized antigen is unknown. Nothing much larger sits one base from this clone, and base qualities are not available. Here the chain combines TRBV9 and TRBJ2-7, with 8 middle bases fitting TRBD1. The sample in question was CD8+ T cells sorted from PBMCs, obtained 15 days after the yellow fever booster vaccination. The TCR originated in a man aged 18 to 30 who received the YFV17D yellow fever vaccine. The encoded CDR3 is CASSAGTGGEQYV. The DNA reads TGTGCCAGCAGCGCAGGGACAGGAGGCGAGCAGTACGTC.